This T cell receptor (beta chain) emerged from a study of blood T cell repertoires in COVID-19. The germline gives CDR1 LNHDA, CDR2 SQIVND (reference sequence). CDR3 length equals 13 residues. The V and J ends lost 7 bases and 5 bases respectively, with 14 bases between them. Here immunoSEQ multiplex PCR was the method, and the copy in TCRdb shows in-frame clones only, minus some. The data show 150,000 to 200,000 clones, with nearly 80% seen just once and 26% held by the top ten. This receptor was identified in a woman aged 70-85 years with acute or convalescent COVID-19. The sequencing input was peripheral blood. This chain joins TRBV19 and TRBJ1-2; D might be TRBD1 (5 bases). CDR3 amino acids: CASKERGTYGYTF. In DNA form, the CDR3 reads TGTGCCAGTAAGGAAAGGGGCACTTATGGCTACACCTTC.